These T cell receptor beta chains were read from a single sample in a study of shared clonotypes between healthy human individuals. The assay was immunoSEQ multiplex PCR, and TCRdb's table has in-frame clones only and misses some. Seen here are roughly 2,000,000 clones, about 95% observed once, and the top ten hold roughly 1%. Sequencing was performed on naive CD8+ T cells sorted from blood. These receptor sequences come from a man between 18 and 29 years old in good health. Both conserved end residues are trimmed from each CDR3. Not all rows give a size; the values are once, few, many and, for expanded clones, a class.

>TRBJ1-2|TRBV11-2|-
ASSLDPSHGANYGYT
>TRBJ2-1|TRBV4-1|-
ASSQAVQGGYNEQF
>TRBJ2-1|TRBV30|-
AWVSGRGNEQF
>TRBJ2-7|TRBV30|-
AWSQGALEQY
>TRBJ2-1|TRBV6-1|once
ATRDSRYNEQF
>TRBJ1-2|TRBV29-1|-
SVEEPRGGRYGYT
>TRBJ2-2|TRBV5-1|-
ASSYGGQSNTGELF
>TRBJ1-1|TRBV27|-
ASSPGLNTEAF
>TRBJ2-2|TRBV7-9|-
ASSDGQGGPNTGELF
>TRBJ2-7|TRBV19|-
ASSIVAGGPSEQY
>TRBJ1-5|TRBV19|few
ASSRDSASNQPQH
>TRBJ1-2|TRBV2|-
ASIGTDLRYGYT
>TRBJ1-2|TRBV21-1|-
ASSRGQGSGGYT
>TRBJ2-7|TRBV10-2|-
ASTPSGGVPLDEQY
>TRBJ1-5|TRBV19|-
ASNFLNGGYSNQPQH
>TRBJ2-5|TRBV29-1|-
SVAGTSGSETQY
>TRBJ1-1|TRBV2|-
ASILMNTEAF
>TRBJ2-1|TRBV4-1|-
ASSQARDEQF
>TRBJ1-6|TRBV28|-
ASSFSDWTGVNSPLH
>TRBJ2-5|TRBV7-3|-
ASSPDGSGDKTQY
>TRBJ1-1|TRBV4-1|few
ASSQGQVNTEAF
>TRBJ2-2|TRBV6-5|-
ASSFGGRTGELF
>TRBJ1-5|TRBV28|-
ASSRSGIVDQPQH
>TRBJ2-7|TRBV27|-
ASSYSLGTAAYEQY
>TRBJ2-4|TRBV19|-
ASSLGDGGVKNIQY
>TRBJ2-2|TRBV7-3|-
ASSLVALGGELF
>TRBJ2-7|TRBV5-1|few
ASSLASVISSYEQY
>TRBJ1-5|TRBV6-1|-
ASSEGGTVYSNQPQH
>TRBJ2-2|TRBV29-1|-
SGTGNTGELF
>TRBJ1-1|TRBV27|-
ASSLSGYTEAF
>TRBJ1-1|TRBV19|-
ASSIEGRAEAF
>TRBJ1-5|TRBV5-6|-
ASSLERGRGNQPQH
>TRBJ2-7|TRBV7-6|-
ASSLAGYHYEQY
>TRBJ2-2|TRBV21-1|-
ASSKTPGAITGELF
>TRBJ2-7|TRBV4-1|-
ASSQVRGLAYEQY
>TRBJ2-3|TRBV6-1|-
ASSEGAQPFSTDTQY
>TRBJ2-2|TRBV12-5|-
ASGLGGELF
>TRBJ1-6|TRBV25-1|-
ASSGRAGTSSPLH
>TRBJ2-1|TRBV13|-
ASSLSFGTLYNEQF
>TRBJ2-7|TRBV28|-
ASRRQGDSSYEQY
>TRBJ2-7|TRBV7-2|once
ASSFGTRYEQY